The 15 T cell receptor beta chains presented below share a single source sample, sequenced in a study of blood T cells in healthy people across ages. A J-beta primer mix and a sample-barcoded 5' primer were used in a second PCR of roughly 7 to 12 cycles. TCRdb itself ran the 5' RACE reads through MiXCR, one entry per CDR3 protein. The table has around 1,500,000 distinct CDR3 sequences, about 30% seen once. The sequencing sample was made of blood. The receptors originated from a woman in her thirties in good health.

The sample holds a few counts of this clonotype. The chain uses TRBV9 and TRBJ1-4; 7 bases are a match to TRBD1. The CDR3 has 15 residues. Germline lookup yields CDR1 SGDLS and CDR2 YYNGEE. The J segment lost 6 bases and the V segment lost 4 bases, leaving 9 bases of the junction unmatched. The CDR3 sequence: CASSTRGGWDEKLFF. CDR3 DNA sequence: TGTGCCAGCAGCACTCGAGGGGGCTGGGATGAAAAACTGTTTTTT.

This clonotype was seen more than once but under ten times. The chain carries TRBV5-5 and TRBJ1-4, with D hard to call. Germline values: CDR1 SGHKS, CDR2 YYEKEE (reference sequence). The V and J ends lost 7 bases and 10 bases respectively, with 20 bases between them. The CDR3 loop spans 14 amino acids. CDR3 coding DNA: TGTGCCAGCGGGTTAGAGGCGGGGTTTGGAAAACTGTTTTTT. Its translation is CASGLEAGFGKLFF.

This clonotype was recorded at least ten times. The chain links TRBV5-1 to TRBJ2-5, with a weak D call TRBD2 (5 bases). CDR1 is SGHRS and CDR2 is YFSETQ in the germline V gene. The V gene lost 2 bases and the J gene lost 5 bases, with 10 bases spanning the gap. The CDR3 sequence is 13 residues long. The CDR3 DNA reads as TGCGCCAGCAGCTTAGAGGGTGATGAGACCCAGTACTTC. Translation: CASSLEGDETQYF.

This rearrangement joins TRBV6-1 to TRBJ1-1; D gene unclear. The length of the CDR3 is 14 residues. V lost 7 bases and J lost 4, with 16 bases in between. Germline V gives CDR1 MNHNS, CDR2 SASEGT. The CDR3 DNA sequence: TGTGCCAGCACTAACCCCAACGGGTTCACTGAAGCTTTCTTT. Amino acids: CASTNPNGFTEAFF.

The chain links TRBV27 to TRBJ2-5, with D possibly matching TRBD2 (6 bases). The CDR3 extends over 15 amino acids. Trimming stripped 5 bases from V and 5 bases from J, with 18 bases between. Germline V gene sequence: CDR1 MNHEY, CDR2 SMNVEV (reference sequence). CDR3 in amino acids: CASSPGGQGGETQYF. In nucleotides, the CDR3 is TGTGCCAGCAGTCCCGGTGGTCAGGGAGGCGAGACCCAGTACTTC.

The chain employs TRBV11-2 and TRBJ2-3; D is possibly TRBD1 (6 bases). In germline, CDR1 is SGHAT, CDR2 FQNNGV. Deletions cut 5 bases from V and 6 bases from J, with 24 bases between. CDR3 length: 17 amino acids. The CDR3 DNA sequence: TGTGCCAGCAGCATGCCATCCGGGACACCTGAAACTGATACGCAGTATTTT. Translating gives CASSMPSGTPETDTQYF.

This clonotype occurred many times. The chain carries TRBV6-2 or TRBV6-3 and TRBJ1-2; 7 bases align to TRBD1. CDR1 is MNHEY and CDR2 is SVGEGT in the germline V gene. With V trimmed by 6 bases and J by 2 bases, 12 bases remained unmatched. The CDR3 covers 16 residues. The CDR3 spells CASRMTRDRANYGYTF. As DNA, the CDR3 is TGTGCCAGCAGGATGACTCGGGACAGAGCCAACTATGGCTACACCTTC.

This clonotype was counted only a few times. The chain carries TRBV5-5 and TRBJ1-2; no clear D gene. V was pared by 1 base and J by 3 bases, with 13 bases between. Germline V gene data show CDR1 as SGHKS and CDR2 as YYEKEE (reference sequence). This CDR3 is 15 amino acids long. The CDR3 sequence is CASSLRLEGYYGYTF. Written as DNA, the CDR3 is TGTGCCAGCAGCTTGCGTTTAGAGGGCTACTATGGCTACACCTTC.

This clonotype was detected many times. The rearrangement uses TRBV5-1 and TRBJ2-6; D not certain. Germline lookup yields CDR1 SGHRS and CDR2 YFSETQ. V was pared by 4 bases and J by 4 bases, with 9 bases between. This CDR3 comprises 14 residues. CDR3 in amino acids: CASSPESGANVLTF. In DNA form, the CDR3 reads TGCGCCAGCAGCCCGGAGTCCGGGGCCAACGTCCTGACTTTC. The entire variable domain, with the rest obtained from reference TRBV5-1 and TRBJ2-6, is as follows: KAGVTQTPRYLIKTRGQQVTLSCSPISGHRSVSWYQQTPGQGLQFLFEYFSETQRNKGNFPGRFSGRQFSNSRSEMNVSTLELGDSALYLCASSPESGANVLTFGAGSRLTVL.

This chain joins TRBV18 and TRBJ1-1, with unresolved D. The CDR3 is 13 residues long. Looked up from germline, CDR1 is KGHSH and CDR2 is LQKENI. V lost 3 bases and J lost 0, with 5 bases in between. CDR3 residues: CASSPILNTEAFF. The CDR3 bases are TGTGCCAGCTCACCGATCCTGAACACTGAAGCTTTCTTT.

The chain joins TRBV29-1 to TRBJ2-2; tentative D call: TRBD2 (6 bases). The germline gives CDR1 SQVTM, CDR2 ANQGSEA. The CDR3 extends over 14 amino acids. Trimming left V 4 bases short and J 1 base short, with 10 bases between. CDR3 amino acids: CSVGWRGNTGELFF. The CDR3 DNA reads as TGCAGCGTTGGATGGCGGGGGAACACCGGGGAGCTGTTTTTT.

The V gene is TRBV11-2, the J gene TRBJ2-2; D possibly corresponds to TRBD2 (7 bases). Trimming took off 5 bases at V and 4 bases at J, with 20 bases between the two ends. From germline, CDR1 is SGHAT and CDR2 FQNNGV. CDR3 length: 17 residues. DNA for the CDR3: TGTGCCAGCAGCCGACCGGGGGGCCTCCTAGGCACCGGGGAGCTGTTTTTT. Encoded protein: CASSRPGGLLGTGELFF.

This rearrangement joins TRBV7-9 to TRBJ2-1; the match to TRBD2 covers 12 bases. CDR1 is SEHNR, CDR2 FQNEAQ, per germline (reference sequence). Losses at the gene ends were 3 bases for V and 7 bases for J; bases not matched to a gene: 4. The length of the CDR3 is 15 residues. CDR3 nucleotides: TGTGCCAGCAGCTTTGGGACTAGCGGGTGGAATGAGCAGTTCTTC. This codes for CASSFGTSGWNEQFF.

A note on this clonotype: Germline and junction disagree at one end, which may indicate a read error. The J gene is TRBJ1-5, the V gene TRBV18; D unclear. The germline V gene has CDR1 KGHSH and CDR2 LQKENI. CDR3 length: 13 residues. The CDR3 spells CASSPADNPPQHF. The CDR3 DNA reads TGTGCCAGCTCACCAGCAGATAATCCGCCCCAGCATTTT. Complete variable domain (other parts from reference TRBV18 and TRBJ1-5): NAGVMQNPRHLVRRRGQEARLRCSPMKGHSHVYWYRQLPEEGLKFMVYLQKENIIDESGMPKERFSAEFPKEGPSILRIQQVVRGDSAAYFCASSPADNPPQHFGDGTRLSIL.

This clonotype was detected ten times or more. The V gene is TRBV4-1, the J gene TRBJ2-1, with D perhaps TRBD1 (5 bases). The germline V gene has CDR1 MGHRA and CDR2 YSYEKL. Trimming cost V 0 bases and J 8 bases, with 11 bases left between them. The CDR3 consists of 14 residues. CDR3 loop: CASSQERGWDEQFF. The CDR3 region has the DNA TGCGCCAGCAGCCAAGAAAGGGGTTGGGATGAGCAGTTCTTC.